One sample yielded the 25 T cell receptor beta chains listed below, sequenced in a study of CD4 T cells in relation to SARS-CoV-2 and coronaviruses. Before the COVID-19 pandemic, during about 2011-2019, CD4+ T cells were taken from unexposed donors. The cells were cultured for around ten days before CD4+ T cells were isolated. Sequencing used immunoSEQ multiplex PCR; TCRdb keeps in-frame clones, though not all of them. The sample includes more than 25,000 clones, 78% of them seen just once. No antigen has been identified for these receptors. Material for sequencing was CD4+ T cells from PBMCs, cultured in vitro. These receptor sequences come from a human donor in good health.

V is TRBV7-9 and J is TRBJ2-7; 12 bases line up with TRBD1. Germline assignment: CDR1 SEHNR and CDR2 FQNEAQ (reference sequence). The CDR3 has 15 residues. The J segment lost 9 bases and the V segment lost 1 base, leaving 7 bases of the junction unmatched. CDR3 coding DNA: TGTGCCAGCAGCTTAGGTGGGACAGGGGGCTTGGGGCAGTACTTC. It specifies CASSLGGTGGLGQYF.

The genes are TRBV4-3 and TRBJ1-2; D is uncertain. With 4 bases removed from V and 1 base from J, the gap between germline ends came to 10 bases. From germline, CDR1 is LGHNA and CDR2 YSLEER. The CDR3 length is 14 residues. In nucleotides, the CDR3 is TGCGCCAGCAGCCTCGGTCCCGATAACTATGGCTACACCTTC. This sequence encodes CASSLGPDNYGYTF.

CDR3 sequence reads: CASKGQAYSYEQYF. The CDR3 DNA reads as TGTGCCAGCAAGGGACAGGCTTACTCCTACGAGCAGTACTTC. This sequence joins TRBV6-5 and TRBJ2-7; TRBD1 agrees at 8 bases. Per the germline V gene, CDR1 is MNHEY and CDR2 is SVGAGI. The junction had 5 bases not matched to a gene; V was cut back by 7 bases and J by 0 bases. The CDR3 covers 14 residues.

The rearrangement uses TRBV6-5 and TRBJ1-5, with 9 bases fitting TRBD1. The CDR3 runs to 15 residues. Unmatched junction bases numbered 6, after V lost 6 bases and J lost 3 bases. CDR1 is MNHEY, CDR2 SVGAGI, per germline. The CDR3 DNA sequence: TGTGCCAGCAGGTTGGGACAGGGATCCAATCAGCCCCAGCATTTT. This gives the protein CASRLGQGSNQPQHF.

CDR3 sequence (DNA): TGCGCCAGCAGCTTACTAGCGGGGGAAAACAATGAGCAGTTCTTC. Translation gives CASSLLAGENNEQFF. This sequence joins TRBV5-1 and TRBJ2-1, with 11 positions matching TRBD2. With 2 bases clipped from V and 5 bases from J, the junction kept 3 bases outside the gene matches. There are 15 residues in the CDR3. Germline V lookup: CDR1 SGHRS, CDR2 YFSETQ.

The rearrangement joins TRBV13 to TRBJ1-1; maybe TRBD1 (5 bases). CDR1 is PRHDT and CDR2 is FYEKMQ in the germline V gene (reference sequence). Trimming stripped 1 base from V and 5 bases from J, with 11 bases between. CDR3 length equals 14 residues. The CDR3 loop reads CASSLDGQGTEAFF. DNA of the CDR3: TGTGCCAGCAGCTTAGACGGGCAGGGAACTGAAGCTTTCTTT.

This clone was seen once. The CDR3 DNA sequence: TGTGCCAGCAGCCAAGGCGCGGTTAGCTCCTACAATGAGCAGTTCTTC. This translates into CASSQGAVSSYNEQFF. The gene calls are TRBV3-1 (or the pseudogene TRBV3-2) and TRBJ2-1; D ambiguous. Trimming pared 1 base from V and 0 bases from J, leaving 10 bases between. The CDR3 runs to 16 residues. Germline-derived CDR1 and CDR2 are LGHDT and YNNKEL (reference sequence).

The count of this clone is one. This chain links TRBV10-3 with TRBJ2-7; the D gene is possibly TRBD1 (6 bases). In germline, CDR1 is ENHRY, CDR2 SYGVKD. CDR3 length: 18 residues. Trimming removed 0 bases at V and 3 bases at J, with 21 bases between. The CDR3, as DNA: TGTGCCATCAGTGAGTCGGGCCCGAGTCCAGGGGAGCACTACGAGCAGTACTTC. It codes for CAISESGPSPGEHYEQYF.

The gene calls are TRBV2 and TRBJ2-3; D is unresolved. The CDR3 runs to 15 residues. V lost 11 bases and J lost 3, with 21 bases in between. Germline V gives CDR1 SNHLY, CDR2 FYNNEI. The CDR3 DNA reads as TGTGCCTGGCCCCCCAAGGGCGGTTTAACAGATACGCAGTATTTT. It specifies CAWPPKGGLTDTQYF. Variable domain in full (rest from reference TRBV2 and TRBJ2-3): EPEVTQTPSHQVTQMGQEVILRCVPISNHLYFYWYRQILGQKVEFLVSFYNNEISEKSEIFDDQFSVERPDGSNFTLKIRSTKLEDSAMYFCAWPPKGGLTDTQYFGPGTRLTVL.

This chain links TRBV11-2 with TRBJ2-3; D is possibly TRBD1 or TRBD2 (5 bases each). Germline lookup yields CDR1 SGHAT and CDR2 FQNNGV. The CDR3 is made up of 16 amino acids. Trimming took 0 bases from V and 0 from J, leaving 10 bases between them. CDR3 loop: CASSLDLRDSTDTQYF. Written as DNA, the CDR3 is TGTGCCAGCAGCTTAGATCTAAGGGACAGCACAGATACGCAGTATTTT.

This chain uses TRBV18 with TRBJ2-7; TRBD2 might be the D (6 bases). The germline CDR1 and CDR2 sequences are KGHSH and LQKENI. Trimming took off 3 bases at V and 2 bases at J, with 14 bases between the two ends. The CDR3 has 15 amino acids. The CDR3 loop reads CASSPDIGTAYEQYF. The CDR3, as DNA: TGTGCCAGCTCACCTGATATCGGGACTGCCTACGAGCAGTACTTC. The whole variable domain, remainder taken from reference TRBV18 and TRBJ2-7, is NAGVMQNPRHLVRRRGQEARLRCSPMKGHSHVYWYRQLPEEGLKFMVYLQKENIIDESGMPKERFSAEFPKEGPSILRIQQVVRGDSAAYFCASSPDIGTAYEQYFGPGTRLTVT.

In its sample, this clone was seen a few times. The chain carries TRBV6-1 and TRBJ1-5, with a possible D match to TRBD1 (5 bases). This CDR3 region has 15 residues. The V end was cut by 2 bases, the J end by 9 bases, with 17 bases between. The germline V gene has CDR1 MNHNS and CDR2 SASEGT. The CDR3 nucleotides are TGTGCCAGCAGTGAAAGCCCGCGGGGCGATCGGCCCCAGCATTTT. This sequence encodes CASSESPRGDRPQHF.

The CDR3 DNA reads TGTGCCAGTTATAAAGGGGGTGGCGATGGCTACACCTTC. As protein: CASYKGGGDGYTF. The gene calls are TRBV12-3 or TRBV12-4 and TRBJ1-2; perhaps TRBD1 as D (6 bases). V lost 9 bases, J lost 6 bases, and 17 bases lay in between. The CDR3 spans 13 residues.

This chain joins TRBV29-1 and TRBJ2-5; TRBD1 aligns across 7 bases. Trimming removed 4 bases from V and 13 bases from J; junction bases left unmatched: 9. This CDR3 region has 11 residues. Per germline, CDR1 SQVTM and CDR2 ANQGSEA. CDR3 coding DNA: TGCAGCGTTGTTGGGGACAGAGCACTGTACTTC. It encodes CSVVGDRALYF.

This clone was seen just once. The gene calls are TRBV6-2 or TRBV6-3 and TRBJ1-2; unclear D gene. V was pared by 0 bases and J by 7 bases, with 6 bases between. Germline CDR1 reads MNHEY; CDR2 reads SVGEGT. The CDR3 loop spans 12 amino acids. CDR3 bases: TGTGCCAGCAGTTACTCTTCCGGTGGCTACACCTTC. Residues: CASSYSSGGYTF.

A few counts support this clone. The chain has TRBV11-2 and TRBJ1-6; TRBD1 is a possible D gene (6 bases). Looked up from germline, CDR1 is SGHAT and CDR2 is FQNNGV. Trimming took 5 bases from V and 2 from J, leaving 13 bases between them. CDR3 length equals 16 residues. The CDR3 protein is CASSDHRQAYNSPLHF. The CDR3 nucleotides are TGTGCCAGCAGCGACCATCGACAGGCCTATAATTCACCCCTCCACTTT.

In nucleotides, the CDR3 is TGTGCCAGCAGCTTTGGGGCAGCCACGCAAGATACGCAGTATTTT. Translating gives CASSFGAATQDTQYF. The chain joins TRBV7-8 to TRBJ2-3, with TRBD1 as a possible D gene (5 bases). Germline lookup yields CDR1 SGHVS and CDR2 FQNEAQ. The CDR3 contains 15 residues. Trimming took 3 bases from V and 5 from J, leaving 15 bases between them. Drawing the rest from reference TRBV7-8 and TRBJ2-3, the complete variable domain is GAGVSQSPRYKVAKRGQDVALRCDPISGHVSLFWYQQALGQGPEFLTYFQNEAQLDKSGLPSDRFFAERPEGSVSTLKIQRTQQEDSAVYLCASSFGAATQDTQYFGPGTRLTVL.

The V and J genes are TRBV7-9 and TRBJ2-7, with TRBD2 as a possible D gene (6 bases). CDR1 SEHNR and CDR2 FQNEAQ come from the germline V gene (reference sequence). The V gene lost 5 bases and the J gene lost 3 bases, with 17 bases spanning the gap. The CDR3 is 15 residues long. CDR3 amino acids: CASSPAGGEFYEQYF. The CDR3 DNA sequence: TGTGCCAGCAGCCCCGCGGGCGGGGAATTCTACGAGCAGTACTTC.

This clone appeared a single time. The chain couples TRBV5-1 to TRBJ2-6; no definite D call. CDR1 SGHRS and CDR2 YFSETQ come from the germline V gene. V was trimmed by 0 bases and J by 0 bases, leaving 7 bases between them. CDR3 length: 16 amino acids. CDR3 region: CASSLVNPSGANVLTF. The CDR3 DNA reads as TGCGCCAGCAGCTTGGTTAATCCCTCTGGGGCCAACGTCCTGACTTTC. Drawing the rest from reference TRBV5-1 and TRBJ2-6, the complete variable domain is KAGVTQTPRYLIKTRGQQVTLSCSPISGHRSVSWYQQTPGQGLQFLFEYFSETQRNKGNFPGRFSGRQFSNSRSEMNVSTLELGDSALYLCASSLVNPSGANVLTFGAGSRLTVL.

This clone is a singleton in its sample. The chain employs TRBV3-1 (or the pseudogene TRBV3-2) and TRBJ1-2; D remains unclear. Germline assignment: CDR1 LGHDT and CDR2 YNNKEL (reference sequence). V dropped 0 bases and J dropped 9 bases, with 14 bases sitting between them. The CDR3 has 14 residues. The CDR3 sequence: CASSQDREGGSYTF. The DNA of the CDR3 is TGTGCCAGCAGCCAAGATCGGGAGGGTGGGAGCTACACCTTC.

The J gene is TRBJ1-2, the V gene TRBV9; D is undetermined. V lost 0 bases and J lost 8, with 14 bases in between. This CDR3 is built from 14 residues. Germline CDR1 reads SGDLS; CDR2 reads YYNGEE. The DNA of the CDR3 is TGTGCCAGCAGCGTAGCCGATTCGGGTTACGGCTACACCTTC. The encoded protein is CASSVADSGYGYTF.

V is TRBV7-8 and J is TRBJ2-5, with TRBD1 identical over 9 bases. This CDR3 comprises 14 residues. CDR1 is SGHVS and CDR2 is FQNEAQ in the germline V gene. Trimming cost V 6 bases and J 5 bases; bases outside gene matches: 7. The CDR3 DNA reads TGTGCCAGCAGTCCCACAGGGGGCAGGGAGACCCAGTACTTC. This sequence encodes CASSPTGGRETQYF. Full variable domain (missing parts from reference TRBV7-8 and TRBJ2-5): GAGVSQSPRYKVAKRGQDVALRCDPISGHVSLFWYQQALGQGPEFLTYFQNEAQLDKSGLPSDRFFAERPEGSVSTLKIQRTQQEDSAVYLCASSPTGGRETQYFGPGTRLLVL.

The chain recombines TRBV5-1 with TRBJ1-5, with TRBD1 matching 8 bases. This CDR3 contains 15 residues. Per the germline V gene, CDR1 is SGHRS and CDR2 is YFSETQ. With 0 bases clipped from V and 5 bases from J, the junction kept 4 bases outside the gene matches. The CDR3 DNA follows: TGCGCCAGCAGCTTGGGGCAGGGGGCAGATCAGCCCCAGCATTTT. Residues: CASSLGQGADQPQHF.

J is TRBJ2-7 and V is TRBV6-2 or TRBV6-3; weak D call: TRBD1 (5 bases). This CDR3 has 14 residues. The germline V and J ends were trimmed by 6 bases and 0 bases, with 12 bases remaining between them. Germline CDR1 and CDR2: MNHEY and SVGEGT. The CDR3 loop is CASSSRETSYEQYF. The DNA for the CDR3 is TGTGCCAGCAGCTCCAGGGAAACCTCCTACGAGCAGTACTTC.

The chain has TRBV12-3 or TRBV12-4 and TRBJ1-6; the D is unclear. The V gene lost 8 bases and the J gene lost 12 bases, with 11 bases spanning the gap. CDR3 length: 11 amino acids. CDR3 residues: CASSNLEPLHF. As DNA, the CDR3 is TGTGCCAGCTCGAACCTAGAACCCCTCCACTTT.